Listed here are 11 T cell receptor beta chains from one sample, sequenced in a study of chemoradiotherapy in HPV16-positive cancers. Produced via immunoSEQ multiplex PCR; TCRdb's table is partial and in-frame only. This sample has tens of thousands of clones, with roughly 78% found just once. The starting material was blood, obtained from a patient who underwent chemoradiotherapy. These TCRs come from a human donor with HPV-associated anogenital cancer.

The V and J genes are TRBV7-2 and TRBJ2-5; maybe TRBD2 (5 bases). CDR3 length equals 16 residues. Between the trimmed V and J ends, which lost 5 bases and 8 bases, there was a span of 24 bases. Germline values: CDR1 SGHTA, CDR2 FQGNSA. Here the CDR3 reads CASSLGGVGQRGTQYF. CDR3 sequence (DNA): TGTGCCAGCAGCCTGGGTGGGGTAGGCCAACGGGGAACCCAGTACTTC. Combining the CDR3 with reference TRBV7-2 and TRBJ2-5 gives the whole variable domain GAGVSQSPSNKVTEKGKDVELRCDPISGHTALYWYRQSLGQGLEFLIYFQGNSAPDKSGLPSDRFSAERTGGSVSTLTIQRTQQEDSAVYLCASSLGGVGQRGTQYFGPGTRLLVL.

The V call is TRBV4-1, the J call TRBJ1-3, with D hard to call. This CDR3 comprises 13 residues. Germline loops: CDR1 MGHRA, CDR2 YSYEKL. Deletions cut 0 bases from V and 4 bases from J, with 4 bases between. CDR3 loop: CASSQDEGNTIYF. The DNA of the CDR3 is TGCGCCAGCAGCCAAGATGAGGGAAACACCATATATTTT.

The chain links TRBV7-8 to TRBJ2-7; the D gene is possibly TRBD1 (5 bases). There are 16 residues in the CDR3. The V end was cut by 0 bases, the J end by 0 bases, with 12 bases between. Per the germline V gene, CDR1 is SGHVS and CDR2 is FQNEAQ. This CDR3 is CASSLAQGKPSYEQYF. In nucleotides, the CDR3 is TGTGCCAGCAGCTTAGCCCAGGGAAAGCCCTCCTACGAGCAGTACTTC.

The chain joins TRBV6-1 to TRBJ1-2; D unclear. Per the germline V gene, CDR1 is MNHNS and CDR2 is SASEGT. V shed 0 bases and J shed 4 bases, with 3 bases lying between them. This CDR3 is 12 amino acids long. The CDR3 spells CASSEAPYGYTF. CDR3 bases: TGTGCCAGCAGTGAAGCGCCCTATGGCTACACCTTC.

J is TRBJ1-4 and V is TRBV28; 9 bases fit TRBD1. This CDR3 comprises 15 residues. Germline V lookup: CDR1 MDHEN, CDR2 SYDVKM. V shed 7 bases, J shed 5 bases, and the junction held 8 bases outside the gene matches. CDR3 DNA: TGTGCCAGCACTTTCCAGACAGGGGGAAATGAAAAACTGTTTTTT. The encoded protein is CASTFQTGGNEKLFF.

The chain has TRBV6-6 and TRBJ1-1, with D unclear. CDR3 length: 16 residues. The V end lost 0 bases, the J end lost 1 base, and 12 bases lay between the germline ends. Per the germline V gene, CDR1 is MNHNY and CDR2 is SVGAGI (reference sequence). The CDR3 protein is CASSYSPRGQNTEAFF. The CDR3 nucleotides read TGTGCCAGCAGTTACTCCCCTCGAGGGCAGAACACTGAAGCTTTCTTT.

This clone came up once. V usage is TRBV9 and J usage is TRBJ1-4, with D perhaps TRBD1 (5 bases). The CDR3 consists of 15 residues. Trimming took 3 bases from V and 6 from J, leaving 15 bases between them. The germline CDR1 and CDR2 sequences are SGDLS and YYNGEE. CDR3 region: CASSESGMVHEKLFF. The DNA of the CDR3 is TGTGCCAGCAGCGAGTCAGGGATGGTTCATGAAAAACTGTTTTTT.

V usage is TRBV7-9 and J usage is TRBJ1-3, with D perhaps TRBD1 (5 bases). This CDR3 has 18 amino acids. Trimming shortened V by 5 bases and J by 0 bases, and 20 bases separated the two germline ends. The germline CDR1 and CDR2 sequences are SEHNR and FQNEAQ (reference sequence). The CDR3, as DNA: TGTGCCAGCAGCACATCCGGGCCCCGACAGAGCTCTGGAAACACCATATATTTT. Protein: CASSTSGPRQSSGNTIYF.

The sample holds one count of this clone. The CDR3 coding sequence is TGTGCCAGCAGCTTAGGCTTCGGCAAGAACTATGGCTACACCTTC. Its protein product is CASSLGFGKNYGYTF. The V call is TRBV11-3, the J call TRBJ1-2, with D uncertain. The germline CDR1 and CDR2 sequences are SGHNT and YENEEA. This CDR3 contains 15 residues. V was clipped by 1 base and J by 2 bases, with 11 bases between them.

The V and J genes are TRBV4-1 and TRBJ2-4; 10 positions match TRBD1. CDR1 MGHRA and CDR2 YSYEKL come from the germline V gene. The CDR3 sequence is 16 residues long. The V and J ends lost 3 bases and 8 bases, in that order; junction bases with no gene match: 10. In DNA form, the CDR3 reads TGCGCCAGCAGCCAGGGGACAGGGGTCGGGGGCGACATTCAGTACTTC. Translating it yields CASSQGTGVGGDIQYF.

The chain uses TRBV15 and TRBJ2-1; TRBD1 matches 8 bases. Germline V lookup: CDR1 LNHNV, CDR2 YYDKDF (reference sequence). This CDR3 has 15 residues. V was clipped by 5 bases and J by 1 base; unmatched bases: 4. CDR3: CATSSRQGSYNEQFF. The CDR3 region has the DNA TGTGCCACCAGCTCGCGACAGGGGTCCTACAATGAGCAGTTCTTC.